This T cell receptor beta chain stems from a study of T cells after yellow fever vaccination. Overall study results and limits: Peaking on day 5 versus 15, the secondary response was faster but weaker.

This clonotype was observed many times. The antigen remains undetermined. The germline CDR1 and CDR2 sequences are SGHTA and FQGNSA. J lost 6 bases, V lost 5 bases, and 7 bases had no gene match. This CDR3 has 14 amino acids. Each CDR3 protein gets one entry after TCRdb re-called the 5' RACE reads with MiXCR. The sample has about 340,000 distinct CDR3 sequences; around 12% are singletons. This TCR was sampled from a man between 18 and 35 years old who received the YFV17D yellow fever vaccine. Sequenced material: CD4+ T cells sorted from PBMCs, taken 15 days after the yellow fever booster vaccination. The rearrangement uses TRBV7-2 and TRBJ2-3, with TRBD2 matching 8 bases. The CDR3 sequence is CASSTGGAADTQYF. CDR3 nucleotides: TGTGCCAGCAGCACCGGGGGGGCGGCTGATACGCAGTATTTT. The full variable domain, its missing parts supplied by reference TRBV7-2 and TRBJ2-3, is GAGVSQSPSNKVTEKGKDVELRCDPISGHTALYWYRQSLGQGLEFLIYFQGNSAPDKSGLPSDRFSAERTGGSVSTLTIQRTQQEDSAVYLCASSTGGAADTQYFGPGTRLTVL.